This TCR beta chain derives from a study of T cells after yellow fever vaccination. Overall study findings and caveats: The appearance of a small share of clonotypes in both CD4 and CD8 compartments was observed.

The CDR3 covers 14 residues. The germline CDR1 and CDR2 sequences are MNHEY and SVGEGT. The V and J ends lost 7 bases and 5 bases, in that order; junction bases with no gene match: 5. TCRdb independently ran MiXCR on the 5' RACE reads; one entry per CDR3 protein. There are around 300,000 distinct CDR3 sequences in the sample; over 4% occur only once, and roughly 24% lies in the top ten. This clonotype was picked up a small number of times. Its specificity is unknown. The sample was PBMCs, taken 5 days after the yellow fever booster vaccination. J is TRBJ1-6 and V is TRBV6-2 or TRBV6-3; 7 bases are a match to TRBD1. This clonotype was sampled from a man aged 18 to 29 who received the YFV17D yellow fever vaccine. The DNA of the CDR3 is TGTGCCAGCAATTCCGGACAGGATAATTCACCCCTCCACTTT. This gives the protein CASNSGQDNSPLHF.